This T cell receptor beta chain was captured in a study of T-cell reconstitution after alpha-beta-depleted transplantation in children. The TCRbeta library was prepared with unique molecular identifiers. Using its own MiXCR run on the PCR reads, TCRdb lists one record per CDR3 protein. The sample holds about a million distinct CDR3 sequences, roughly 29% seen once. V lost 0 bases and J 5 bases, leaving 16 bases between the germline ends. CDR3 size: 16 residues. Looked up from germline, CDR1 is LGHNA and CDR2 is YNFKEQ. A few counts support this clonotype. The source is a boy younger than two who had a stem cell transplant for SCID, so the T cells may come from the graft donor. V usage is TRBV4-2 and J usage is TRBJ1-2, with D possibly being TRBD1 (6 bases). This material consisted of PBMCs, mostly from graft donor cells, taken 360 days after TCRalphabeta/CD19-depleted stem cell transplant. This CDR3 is CASSQDDRPGWYGYTF. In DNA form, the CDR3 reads TGTGCCAGCAGCCAAGATGACAGGCCTGGGTGGTATGGCTACACCTTC.